This entry is about one T cell receptor beta chain. Its antigen remains undetermined. These data belong to a study of cytomegalovirus exposure and HLA in healthy donors (dated by TCRdb to about 2017). Turning to the overall study: In an earlier analysis of under 750 of the donors, roughly 300 Gb of sequence data and some 100 million unique TCR beta sequences from roughly 180 million T cells were reported. Roughly 300 gigabases of sequencing data and approximately 85 million unique TCR sequences were included in an early release covering several hundred HLA-typed donors. The genetic ancestry cluster associated with self-reported Caucasian donors included 81% of the 300 to 450 genotyped donors. The aim of the study was to test whether cataloging public T cell receptors could identify signatures of past pathogen exposure. The study profiled the T cell repertoires of about 720 subjects by immunosequencing and related them to cytomegalovirus serostatus. Besides the first cohort of 666 subjects, a separate validation cohort made up of over 95 different subjects was used. The study combined high-throughput TCR immunosequencing, statistical association of individual TCRs with disease status, and machine learning to predict cytomegalovirus infection status. A later analysis re-analyzed previously published TCR beta repertoires from about 730 donors and added high-resolution HLA genotyping to study TCR occurrence patterns. In the later analysis, no new phenotypic data were used to find candidate immune exposures; instead, reliance was placed on TCR beta sequences and their occurrence across donors. To decide whether each TCR beta V gene segment behaved as functional or pseudogenic, an earlier analysis of some 540 of the donors relied on high-throughput TCR beta sequencing. Donor age, sex, ethnicity and CMV serostatus were compiled together with the repertoire data. A later genetic analysis used genome-wide SNP genotypes for about three fifths of the 666 donors, treating that subset as a discovery cohort. All discovery cohort repertoires had been generated using a single sequencing platform. Class I and class II HLA loci were covered by the typing at four-digit resolution. The number of donors typed differed by locus, with about 629-630 for A, B, C, DRB1 and DQB1, roughly 520 for DQA1, 600 to 610 for DPA1, and approximately 470 for DPB1. Several DR-DQ haplotypes were handled as single units for association and clustering, since linkage in the cohort was strong. On average, around 240,000 unique TCR beta nucleotide sequences were sequenced per donor among 350 to 400 genotyped donors of the cohort, with roughly a sixth of those sequences being non-productive. What the study reported, not specific to this receptor: A later genetic analysis reported fewer N-insertions in productive TCRs among donors in an Asian-associated ancestry cluster than the roughly 700-donor mean. In a later analysis, TCR association rates were found to vary across HLA loci, with the most associated TCRs seen for DRB1 alleles and the fewest for HLA-C alleles. This cohort had only TCR beta chains sequenced, and the lack of alpha or paired-chain data limited which features could be detected. A further reported finding was that TCR beta sequences accurately predicted the HLA-A and HLA-B alleles for most subjects in the first cohort. Specific HLA alleles were associated with roughly 17,000 TCR beta sequences at a false discovery rate of 0.05 in a later analysis. Because HLA typing was missing for some donors at each locus, association tests included only the typed subset. Some IMGT-functional V segments, including TRBV6-2 and TRBV6-3, could not be distinguished by the 87-base-pair reads and were therefore excluded. A later analysis reported that several top co-occurrence clusters appeared linked to parvovirus B19, influenza, CMV and Epstein-Barr virus. Roughly uniform sequencing depth across donors was assumed in presence/absence analyses, although this assumption may not hold. Strong co-occurrence of HLA alleles, especially DR and DQ, made assigning TCR associations to individual alleles difficult. In a later analysis, most CMV-associated TCR beta chains were found to appear HLA-restricted, with HLA associations seemingly driven largely by CMV exposure. In an earlier analysis of 587 of the donors, most TCR beta V segments appeared in productive rearrangements about 87% or about 30% of the time, broadly matching IMGT annotations. An association between a missense DCLRE1C variant and V-gene and J-gene trimming of TCR beta chains was found in a later genetic analysis and replicated in an independent cohort. The only immune exposure information available for the cohort was CMV serostatus. The study gave a list of about 170 TCR beta chains associated with cytomegalovirus. In a later analysis, HLA-associated TCR beta chains showed more clonal expansion and lower generation probabilities than non-associated chains that were equally common. A few of the identified cytomegalovirus-associated TCR beta chains were confirmed in vitro to be specific for cytomegalovirus antigens. It was suggested by the authors that the approach could potentially be generalized to other disease states and immunological phenotypes. In both the original and validation cohorts, the classifier was reported to diagnose cytomegalovirus status with high specificity and sensitivity. Correlated functional status among segregating V segments might be attributable to linkage disequilibrium, but an unknown experimental factor could not be ruled out. A cluster of highly shared sequence variants was judged likely to represent a technical artifact of the sequencing pipeline. Most TCR sequences were seen in very few donors, while some public TCRs were found in many individuals. The earlier analysis of almost 600 of the donors excluded some 15 rarely observed V segments, including chromosome 9 orphons, because counts were too low.

The cohort was made up of roughly 670 healthy bone marrow donors. Cohort members were all nominally healthy when sampled, although unrecorded immune exposures were likely present. The donor was CMV seropositive and belonged to the group of 270 or so seropositive cohort members. Every donor gave a peripheral blood sample, and the peripheral blood mononuclear cells from that sample were used for TCR beta sequencing. Genomic DNA was extracted from the blood cell samples with the Qiagen DNeasy Blood Extraction Kit. Libraries were built with the immunoSEQ multiplex PCR assay. For the multiplex PCR, a mixture combining 60 forward primers for TCR Vbeta segments and 13 reverse primers for TCR Jbeta segments was used. A multiplex PCR assay on genomic DNA amplified the CDR3 region of rearranged TCR beta genes. Amplified TCR beta libraries were sequenced as 87-base-pair reads on the Illumina HiSeq System. Turning to the authors' computational methods: Across the 670 or so repertoires, a later analysis counted roughly 77 million unique TCR beta chains, 9.5 million to 13 million of which were shared by at least two donors. A nearest-neighbor algorithm error-corrected the raw reads and collapsed the reads into unique sequences, merging closely related sequences to remove PCR and sequencing errors. Alignment of CDR3 sequences to IMGT reference sequences was used to assign V, D and J gene segments. Each retained sequence needed at least a six-nucleotide match to both a V gene segment and a J gene segment. A rearrangement was called productive if the CDR3 had no stop codons and remained in frame with V and J, and every other rearrangement was called non-productive. Following IMGT convention, CDR3 was defined as the stretch from the second conserved V-encoded cysteine up to the conserved J-encoded phenylalanine. The earlier analysis of a few hundred of the donors excluded sequences that lacked an unambiguous match to a single V gene segment. An earlier analysis of just under 600 of the donors called V segments functional above 56.7% productive rearrangements and segregating when the between-donor standard deviation exceeded 5%. To diagnose cytomegalovirus status from the catalog of TCR beta chain sequences, a statistical classification framework was built. V and J gene assignment, in a later analysis, came from comparing TCR nucleotide sequences with IMGT/GENE-DB human TR gene sequences. In a later analysis, CDR3 sequences and most-parsimonious VDJ recombination scenarios were assigned using the TCRdist pipeline. In a later analysis, each TCR beta chain was defined by its CDR3 amino acid sequence together with its V-gene family, and reads without a unique V-gene family were excluded. As a way to deal with suspected cross-contamination and a sequencing artifact, a later analysis dropped over 550 nucleotide sequences that were highly shared and had low generation probability. A later analysis calculated a clonal expansion index for each public chain from normalized within-repertoire ranks of inferred template counts. In a later analysis, generation probabilities were computed with a VDJ recombination model fitted to out-of-frame rearrangements, and the resulting probabilities were checked against IGoR. In a later analysis, TCR-TCR, TCR-HLA and TCR-CMV co-occurrence was scored with hypergeometric tests, and a repertoire-size bias correction was applied to TCR pairs. A later analysis estimated false discovery rates by permuting HLA or CMV assignments 20 times. In a later analysis, co-occurring TCRs were grouped with DBSCAN, and TCRdist sequence similarity was added when clustering was performed within HLA-allele-positive subsets. Repertoires with fewer than 30,000 or more than 120,000 public chains were left out of co-occurrence clustering, as were about five repertoires with anomalous nucleotide sharing. Imported from immuneACCESS, the table was reduced by TCRdb to in-frame sequences with V and J called. These copies leave out some clones; in studies compared against another copy, an unresolved V gene accounts for under half, and the cause of the remainder is not known. Clonal size and the V and J genes are those of that table, whereas D and trimming came from the DNA. This specimen's table enumerates 130,000 or so clones. Clones ranked in the top ten supply over 1.5% of the sample.

The CDR3 sequence holds 15 residues, the cysteine and phenylalanine included. The retained sequence is limited to the CDR3, 45 bases, with the frame set at the first base. Per the germline V gene, MDHEN is the CDR1 and SYDVKM is the CDR2. Trimming removed 5 bases from V and 2 bases from J; the gene matches leave 6 bases unexplained. Source material: PBMCs. The origin of this receptor is a woman in her thirties or forties in good health and CMV-seropositive. Recombination linked TRBV28 to TRBJ2-7; the junction holds 10 bases that match TRBD2. The DNA reads as follows: TGTGCCAGCAGTCTGTTAGCGGGAGGCCCCTACGAGCAGTACTTC. Its coded protein is CASSLLAGGPYEQYF.